The T cell receptor (beta chain) described here comes from a study of T cell responses to AZD1222 COVID-19 vaccine (dated by TCRdb to the early 2020s). About the investigation overall: AZD1222 recipients with second doses at about 4 weeks or about 12 weeks were pooled, because spike-specific TCR depth and breadth did not differ between schedules. Trial participants were enrolled by age into 18-55, 56-69 and 70-plus year subgroups, with roughly 160, 29 and 62 TCR-sequenced participants respectively. A total of 230 to 250 trial participants underwent TCR sequencing, of whom some 210 received two doses of AZD1222 and about 25 received two doses of the MenACWY control vaccine.

The V end loses 4 bases and the J end loses 0 bases, and a stretch of 4 bases separates them. Via the germline V gene (reference sequence), CDR1 is LGHDT and CDR2 YNNKEL. The CDR3 has 13 amino acids, counting the end cysteine and phenylalanine. The kept DNA is CDR3 alone, 39 bases in frame from the first base. Explained via the paper, the time point label denotes: baseline before first vaccination. The vaccinee samples were drawn from two UK trials, COV001 and COV002, one of which was a single-blind randomized controlled phase 2/3 trial testing AZD1222 (ChAdOx1 nCoV-19) in healthy adults. For TCRbeta chain sequencing, PBMC samples were collected from trial participants at day 0 and at day 28 after the second dose. Remarks on this clone: What this receptor recognizes is not known. Base quality data are lacking; no much larger clone is found one base away.

Points the paper makes about the study in general: Reportedly, close to half of the unique spike-specific TCRs recognized epitopes lying outside the regions that are mutated in the B.1.351 and B.1.1.7 variants. Because no day 14 peak-response samples were available, repertoires were characterized only after the peak T cell response. CD4 TCRs associated with the vaccine covered the entire spike protein, and the dominant responses were in regions 160-218 and 743-854. Participants were mostly white British, with more females than males. The authors suggested clonal diversity may have been underestimated. Spike-specific TCR breadth and depth rose significantly after two AZD1222 doses compared with day 0 and with MenACWY recipients. Conclusions about previously exposed vaccinees are limited, since just a handful of AZD1222 recipients were seropositive for SARS-CoV-2 at baseline. In the small 56-69-year group, the increase in depth fell short of significance, most likely because of low power.

The CDR3 regions of human TCRbeta chains were analyzed by immunosequencing. The paper's data handling went like this. TCRs in the repertoires were compared against a reference library of SARS-CoV-2-specific TCRs that had been generated with the MIRA antigen-specificity platform. Breadth meant the fraction of unique TCRs that were SARS-CoV-2-associated, whereas depth meant the fraction of total T cells that were SARS-CoV-2-associated. Using the MIRA data, each spike-specific TCR was assigned both to the spike region to which the TCR was reactive and to a CD4 or CD8 class. Log10-transformed breadth and depth values were compared by one-way ANOVA with Sidak's multiple comparisons tests. Entries here come from immuneACCESS through TCRdb and include only in-frame sequences with V and J called. Some clones fail to appear in such tables; in the studies checked, an unresolved V gene covers under half of the shortfall, and the cause of the remainder is unknown. D and trimming were read from the DNA, whereas the V and J calls and clone size are those reported in that table. This sample holds approximately 160,000 clones; about 91% were observed only once. Around 4% of the sample goes to the ten largest clones.

This sequence was found in an adult in good health. The chain is made from TRBV3-1 (or the pseudogene TRBV3-2) and TRBJ1-3; the D gene lacks a confident call. The sample here was peripheral blood, taken on day 0 of AZD1222 vaccination. CDR3 region: CASSRGSGNTIYF. The DNA sequence follows: TGTGCCAGCAGCCGGGGCTCTGGAAACACCATATATTTT.